These 17 T cell receptor beta chains originate from one sample sequenced in a study of CD8+ T cells in alopecia areata. Extracted RNA was reverse transcribed, and the resulting cDNA served as sequencing template. TCRdb keeps only in-frame clones here, not all; method: immunoSEQ multiplex PCR. This table has 200,000 or so clones, 55% to 70% appearing once. Treatment here: oral pan-JAK inhibitor, 5-10 mg twice daily. Specimen: CD4+ T cells sorted from blood, collected at week 24, from a patient treated with tofacitinib. The receptors shown here come from a human donor with alopecia areata.

The chain joins TRBV2 to TRBJ2-7, with 9 bases lining up with TRBD2. With 6 bases clipped from V and 2 bases from J, the junction kept 5 bases outside the gene matches. CDR1 and CDR2 from the germline V gene are SNHLY and FYNNEI. The CDR3 is made up of 14 amino acids. In DNA, the CDR3 is TGTGCCAGCAGGACAACTAGCGGGCCCTACGAGCAGTACTTC. Translation gives CASRTTSGPYEQYF.

By frequency in the sample, this clone is medium-sized (0.01 to 0.1%). The gene calls are TRBV5-1 and TRBJ2-5; TRBD1 might be the D (6 bases). CDR3 length: 15 residues. Germline values: CDR1 SGHRS, CDR2 YFSETQ. The ends were cut back, 1 base at V and 4 bases at J, with 14 bases in the middle. CDR3 protein: CASSLNPSRGETQYF. Written as DNA, the CDR3 is TGCGCCAGCAGCTTGAATCCTAGCAGGGGAGAGACCCAGTACTTC.

This clone was detected ten times or more. The chain has TRBV28 and TRBJ2-1, with TRBD2 as a possible D gene (6 bases). This CDR3 is built from 15 residues. Trimming removed 4 bases at V and 8 bases at J, with 18 bases between. In germline, CDR1 is MDHEN, CDR2 SYDVKM. The CDR3 DNA follows: TGTGCCAGCAGTTCGTCCGGGAGTTTGAGAGATGAGCAGTTCTTC. Protein sequence: CASSSSGSLRDEQFF.

This clone was recorded a few times. The rearrangement links TRBV4-3 to TRBJ1-6; D is uncertain. Germline assignment: CDR1 LGHNA and CDR2 YSLEER. The CDR3 is 20 residues long. Trimming took off 0 bases at V and 0 bases at J, with 18 bases between the two ends. CDR3 region: CASSQDSVNSQSSYNSPLHF. The CDR3 bases are TGCGCCAGCAGCCAAGATTCTGTCAACAGCCAAAGCTCCTATAATTCACCCCTCCACTTT.

The V and J genes are TRBV19 and TRBJ1-1; D gene unclear. This CDR3 has 14 amino acids. CDR1 and CDR2 (germline): LNHDA, SQIVND (reference sequence). V was clipped by 4 bases and J by 0 bases, with 9 bases between them. The CDR3 nucleotides read TGTGCCAGTAGTAGCAACACCTTGAACACTGAAGCTTTCTTT. Encoded protein: CASSSNTLNTEAFF.

The chain uses TRBV5-1 and TRBJ2-7; weak D call: TRBD2 (5 bases). The V gene's germline CDR1 is SGHRS and CDR2 YFSETQ. V gave up 4 bases and J gave up 1 base, with 12 bases separating them. The CDR3 sequence is 14 residues long. CDR3 residues: CASSVDGESYEQYF. The CDR3 DNA follows: TGCGCCAGCAGCGTGGACGGGGAATCCTACGAGCAGTACTTC.

The chain is built from TRBV28 and TRBJ2-5; D perhaps matches TRBD1 (5 bases). Germline CDR1 MDHEN, CDR2 SYDVKM. V dropped 3 bases and J dropped 5 bases, with 10 bases sitting between them. The CDR3 extends over 13 amino acids. CDR3 nucleotides: TGTGCCAGCAGTTTTACAGGTTGGGAGACCCAGTACTTC. Translated, it gives CASSFTGWETQYF.

This clone was picked up one time. The rearrangement links TRBV29-1 to TRBJ1-1; a weak D match, TRBD1 (6 bases). The V gene lost 3 bases and the J gene lost 5 bases, with 13 bases spanning the gap. This CDR3 contains 13 residues. Per the germline V gene, CDR1 is SQVTM and CDR2 is ANQGSEA. The CDR3 loop is CSVENREGTEAFF. DNA of the CDR3: TGCAGCGTTGAGAACAGGGAGGGGACTGAAGCTTTCTTT.

V gene TRBV27 combines with J gene TRBJ1-5; no definite D call. The CDR3 length is 14 residues. Germline V gene lookup returns CDR1 MNHEY and CDR2 SMNVEV (reference sequence). Trimming stripped 5 bases from V and 7 bases from J, with 15 bases between. CDR3 coding DNA: TGTGCCAGCAGTCCCCGGTCAGTCTGGCAGCCCCAGCATTTT. It translates to CASSPRSVWQPQHF.

The genes are TRBV25-1 and TRBJ2-1; a possible D gene is TRBD2 (6 bases). The length of the CDR3 is 15 residues. Germline V gene data show CDR1 as MGHDK and CDR2 as SYGVNS. Deletions cut 1 base from V and 7 bases from J, with 14 bases between. CDR3 protein: CASSEFDLGRNEQFF. The CDR3 nucleotides are TGTGCCAGCAGTGAATTTGACCTGGGGAGGAATGAGCAGTTCTTC.

V is TRBV14 and J is TRBJ2-5, with D possibly matching TRBD2 (5 bases). Germline CDR1 and CDR2: SGHDN and FVKESK. Trimming left V 0 bases short and J 8 bases short, with 10 bases between. The CDR3 contains 13 residues. The CDR3 DNA is TGTGCCAGCAGCCAAGATTGGGAGAGCACCCAGTACTTC. It is translated as CASSQDWESTQYF.

V gene TRBV9 combines with J gene TRBJ1-3; D possibly corresponds to TRBD1 (6 bases). Germline V gives CDR1 SGDLS, CDR2 YYNGEE. V lost 4 bases, J lost 9 bases, and 11 bases lay in between. The length of the CDR3 is 12 residues. This chain's CDR3 is CASSSRGSTIYF. The DNA for the CDR3 is TGTGCCAGCAGCTCCAGGGGTAGCACCATATATTTT.

The rearrangement joins TRBV2 to TRBJ1-6; D remains ambiguous. Germline V gene lookup returns CDR1 SNHLY and CDR2 FYNNEI. V was trimmed by 7 bases and J by 7 bases, leaving 8 bases between them. This CDR3 comprises 12 residues. CDR3 protein: CASKSGNSPLHF. In DNA form, the CDR3 reads TGTGCCAGCAAGTCGGGGAATTCACCCCTCCACTTT.

This clone was counted only a few times. This rearrangement joins TRBV5-6 to TRBJ2-7; 10 bases are shared with TRBD1. V lost 4 bases, J lost 4 bases, and 8 bases stayed unmatched. The CDR3 is made up of 15 amino acids. In germline, CDR1 is SGHDT, CDR2 YYEEEE. The CDR3 is CASSALPGQGYEQYF. The CDR3 nucleotides are TGTGCCAGCAGCGCTTTACCGGGACAGGGGTACGAGCAGTACTTC.

The chain recombines TRBV29-1 with TRBJ2-2; 8 bases are a match to TRBD1. The trim removed 7 bases at V and 2 bases at J, leaving 12 bases unmatched. CDR1 and CDR2 from the germline V gene are SQVTM and ANQGSEA. The CDR3 is made up of 16 amino acids. CDR3 region: CSERCRGRVNTGELFF. Written as DNA, the CDR3 is TGCAGCGAGAGGTGCAGGGGGCGAGTTAACACCGGGGAGCTGTTTTTT.

The chain links TRBV29-1 to TRBJ1-6, with D maybe TRBD1 (6 bases). V gave up 1 base and J gave up 10 bases, with 11 bases separating them. The CDR3 sequence is 13 residues long. Germline assignment: CDR1 SQVTM and CDR2 ANQGSEA. This chain's CDR3 is CSVEGVRGSPLHF. In DNA, the CDR3 is TGCAGCGTTGAAGGCGTCAGGGGATCACCCCTCCACTTT.

The chain is built from TRBV5-4 and TRBJ2-5; D assignment may be TRBD1 or TRBD2 (6 bases each). This CDR3 region has 16 residues. Germline V gene data show CDR1 as SGHNT and CDR2 as YYREEE (reference sequence). Trimming took 5 bases from V and 3 from J, leaving 20 bases between them. The CDR3 coding sequence is TGTGCCAGCAGATGGGAGAGTGGGGGGCGCGAAGAGACCCAGTACTTC. Translated: CASRWESGGREETQYF. The whole variable domain, filled in from reference TRBV5-4 and TRBJ2-5, reads ETGVTQSPTHLIKTRGQQVTLRCSSQSGHNTVSWYQQALGQGPQFIFQYYREEENGRGNFPPRFSGLQFPNYSSELNVNALELDDSALYLCASRWESGGREETQYFGPGTRLLVL.